This T cell receptor beta chain was obtained from a study of blood T cell repertoires in COVID-19. The V gene's germline CDR1 is SGHAT and CDR2 FQNNGV. After removal of 0 bases from V and 0 bases from J, the junction contained 2 bases not matched to a gene. The CDR3 sequence is 15 residues long. Methods used by the authors: Amplified reference gene primers provided the basis for estimating nucleated cell counts. The protocol was immunoSEQ multiplex PCR, while the TCRdb copy is restricted to in-frame clones and leaves out a portion. V and J calls and clone size follow that table, whereas D and trimming were derived from the DNA. The sample has 180,000 or so clones; roughly nine tenths are singletons.

The receptor comes from a woman between 40 and 50 years old with acute COVID-19. The specimen sequenced was PBMCs or T cells enriched from blood (not recorded which). The gene calls are TRBV11-2 and TRBJ2-7, with TRBD2 matching 7 bases. The CDR3 sequence is CASSLERESSYEQYF. CDR3 nucleotide sequence: TGTGCCAGCAGCTTAGAGCGGGAGAGCTCCTACGAGCAGTACTTC.